The 21 T cell receptor beta chains presented below share a single source sample, sequenced in a study of shared clonotypes between healthy human individuals. The naive CD8 fraction comprised CD45RO-negative cells positively selected for CCR7 and excluded terminally differentiated effector memory CD45RA+ cells. Sequenced by immunoSEQ multiplex PCR; TCRdb stores in-frame clones only, minus some. The sample includes approximately 650,000 clones, 95% to 96% seen only once; the top ten take 0.1% to 0.11%. Sequencing input: naive CD8+ T cells sorted from blood. The receptors originated from a woman in her 30s in good health.

The chain recombines TRBV30 with TRBJ2-7, with D possibly being TRBD1 (6 bases). The CDR3 runs to 12 residues. Germline values: CDR1 GTSNPN, CDR2 SVGIG (reference sequence). Trimming shortened V by 0 bases and J by 6 bases, and 9 bases separated the two germline ends. The CDR3 DNA reads as TGTGCCTGGAGTGTTATGGGGGCCGAGCAGTACTTC. Residues: CAWSVMGAEQYF.

V is TRBV30 and J is TRBJ2-7; 7 bases agree with TRBD1. Per germline, CDR1 GTSNPN and CDR2 SVGIG (reference sequence). V was clipped by 0 bases and J by 4 bases; unmatched bases: 6. The CDR3 is made up of 14 amino acids. Here the CDR3 reads CAWSVLNRGYEQYF. In DNA, the CDR3 is TGTGCCTGGAGTGTACTGAACAGGGGATACGAGCAGTACTTC.

The chain recombines TRBV4-1 with TRBJ1-2; TRBD1 matches at 8 bases. V trimming: 3 bases; J trimming: 7 bases; junction bases outside the gene matches: 13. The CDR3 contains 16 residues. Germline V gene sequence: CDR1 MGHRA, CDR2 YSYEKL. CDR3 residues: CASSHRVGQVGGGYTF. CDR3 in DNA: TGCGCCAGCAGCCATAGGGTGGGACAGGTCGGGGGTGGCTACACCTTC.

As regards this clone: This same CDR3 is encoded by further DNA sequences in the sample. The chain combines TRBV5-4 with TRBJ2-7, with 8 bases matching TRBD1. Germline V gives CDR1 SGHNT, CDR2 YYREEE (reference sequence). Trimming at V came to 2 bases and at J to 3 bases, leaving 4 bases not matched to a gene. The CDR3 has 14 amino acids. CDR3 DNA: TGTGCCAGCAGCTTAGGGGACAGGAGCTACGAGCAGTACTTC. Protein product: CASSLGDRSYEQYF. Filled out from reference TRBV5-4 and TRBJ2-7, the complete variable domain reads ETGVTQSPTHLIKTRGQQVTLRCSSQSGHNTVSWYQQALGQGPQFIFQYYREEENGRGNFPPRFSGLQFPNYSSELNVNALELDDSALYLCASSLGDRSYEQYFGPGTRLTVT.

This clone was seen a single time. V gene TRBV10-3 combines with J gene TRBJ2-7; 9 bases are a match to TRBD2. The CDR3 consists of 17 residues. After removal of 0 bases from V and 6 bases from J, the junction contained 12 bases not matched to a gene. Looked up from germline, CDR1 is ENHRY and CDR2 is SYGVKD. CDR3 loop: CAISESTGREGGLEQYF. CDR3 sequence (DNA): TGTGCCATCAGTGAGTCGACGGGGCGGGAGGGGGGCCTCGAGCAGTACTTC.

V is TRBV5-1 and J is TRBJ2-5; D is perhaps TRBD2 (6 bases). Trimming left V 4 bases short and J 10 bases short, with 23 bases between. Germline CDR1 SGHRS, CDR2 YFSETQ. CDR3 size: 15 residues. The CDR3 nucleotides are TGCGCCAGCAGCCCGATCTGGGGGACTGGAGAGGGCCAGTACTTC. Its translation is CASSPIWGTGEGQYF.

V gene TRBV13 combines with J gene TRBJ2-7; D not certain. The germline V gene has CDR1 PRHDT and CDR2 FYEKMQ (reference sequence). The CDR3 covers 14 residues. Trimming removed 0 bases from V and 2 bases from J, with 8 bases in between. The CDR3 DNA is TGTGCCAGCAGCTTAGGTCAGACAACCTACGAGCAGTACTTC. This translates into CASSLGQTTYEQYF.

The chain recombines TRBV13 with TRBJ1-2; TRBD1 might be the D (5 bases). The CDR3 extends over 15 amino acids. V was pared by 1 base and J by 4 bases, with 13 bases between. CDR1 is PRHDT and CDR2 is FYEKMQ in the germline V gene (reference sequence). In DNA, the CDR3 is TGTGCCAGCAGCTTAGTCTCCAACGGGGCCTATGGCTACACCTTC. Its translation is CASSLVSNGAYGYTF.

V gene TRBV28 combines with J gene TRBJ2-1; a weak D match, TRBD2 (6 bases). In germline, CDR1 is MDHEN, CDR2 SYDVKM. V lost 5 bases and J lost 12, with 17 bases in between. This CDR3 contains 13 residues. The CDR3 loop reads CASSHYTERVQFF. CDR3 DNA: TGTGCCAGCAGTCACTACACAGAGCGGGTGCAGTTCTTC. The complete variable domain, with remaining parts taken from reference TRBV28 and TRBJ2-1, reads DVKVTQSSRYLVKRTGEKVFLECVQDMDHENMFWYRQDPGLGLRLIYFSYDVKMKEKGDIPEGYSVSREKKERFSLILESASTNQTSMYLCASSHYTERVQFFGPGTRLTVL.

The chain uses TRBV29-1 and TRBJ2-1, with TRBD1 matching over 9 bases. This CDR3 comprises 16 residues. Germline V gene data show CDR1 as SQVTM and CDR2 as ANQGSEA. V lost 1 base and J lost 4; bases outside the gene matches: 8. The CDR3 DNA sequence: TGCAGCGTTGAAGGGAAGACCGGGACAGGGTACAATGAGCAGTTCTTC. The encoded protein is CSVEGKTGTGYNEQFF.

The chain couples TRBV15 to TRBJ2-3; 10 bases match TRBD2. In germline, CDR1 is LNHNV, CDR2 YYDKDF (reference sequence). CDR3 length equals 18 residues. V lost 5 bases to trimming and J lost 5 bases; unmatched junction nucleotides: 16. CDR3 in DNA: TGTGCCACCAGCGGAGGTGATAGACTAGCGGGTGCCAGAGATACGCAGTATTTT. Its translation is CATSGGDRLAGARDTQYF.

To note about this clone: At one of its ends the junction is not consistent with the germline gene, which may arise from a read error. V is TRBV19 and J is TRBJ2-2; D is unresolved. The CDR3 is made up of 13 amino acids. Germline CDR1 and CDR2: LNHDA and SQIVND (reference sequence). CDR3 nucleotide sequence: TGTGCCAGTAGTGAATGGAACCCCGGGGAGCTGTTTTTT. Residues: CASSEWNPGELFF. Based on the CDR3 plus reference TRBV19 and TRBJ2-2, the full variable domain is DGGITQSPKYLFRKEGQNVTLSCEQNLNHDAMYWYRQDPGQGLRLIYYSQIVNDFQKGDIAEGYSVSREKKESFPLTVTSAQKNPTAFYLCASSEWNPGELFFGEGSRLTVL.

V gene TRBV7-7 combines with J gene TRBJ1-3; no reliable D call. Per the germline V gene, CDR1 is SSHAT and CDR2 is FNYEAQ (reference sequence). The CDR3 loop spans 17 amino acids. V was clipped by 5 bases and J by 1 base, with 18 bases between them. The CDR3: CASSTSLHYGSGNTIYF. CDR3 nucleotides: TGTGCCAGCAGCACCAGCCTCCACTATGGGTCTGGAAACACCATATATTTT.

V usage is TRBV28 and J usage is TRBJ2-3; D gene ambiguous. Deletions cut 3 bases from V and 2 bases from J, with 15 bases between. The germline V gene has CDR1 MDHEN and CDR2 SYDVKM. This CDR3 is built from 16 residues. CDR3 loop: CASSFLLSDSTDTQYF. The CDR3 bases are TGTGCCAGCAGTTTTTTATTATCGGATTCCACAGATACGCAGTATTTT.

The chain uses TRBV19 and TRBJ2-7, with TRBD1 matching 9 bases. With 4 bases clipped from V and 3 bases from J, the junction kept 4 bases outside the gene matches. CDR1 LNHDA and CDR2 SQIVND come from the germline V gene (reference sequence). The CDR3 covers 14 residues. CDR3 protein: CASSTGTGFYEQYF. The CDR3 coding sequence is TGTGCCAGTAGTACCGGGACAGGGTTCTACGAGCAGTACTTC.

The rearrangement links TRBV7-2 to TRBJ2-7; 8 positions match TRBD1. Trimming at V came to 3 bases and at J to 6 bases, leaving 1 base not matched to a gene. The CDR3 contains 12 residues. The germline CDR1 and CDR2 sequences are SGHTA and FQGNSA. This chain's CDR3 is CASSFGQGEQYF. Written as DNA, the CDR3 is TGTGCCAGCAGCTTCGGACAGGGCGAGCAGTACTTC.

The gene calls are TRBV7-8 and TRBJ1-5, with TRBD1 matching over 9 bases. In germline, CDR1 is SGHVS, CDR2 FQNEAQ. J lost 4 bases, V lost 3 bases, and 7 bases had no gene match. The CDR3 loop spans 16 amino acids. CDR3 residues: CASSLSWTGENQPQHF. In nucleotides, the CDR3 is TGTGCCAGCAGCTTGAGCTGGACAGGGGAAAATCAGCCCCAGCATTTT.

The chain uses TRBV4-1 and TRBJ1-1; maybe TRBD1 (5 bases). The CDR3 covers 15 residues. V was cut by 0 bases and J by 11 bases, with 19 bases left in between. Germline-derived CDR1 and CDR2 are MGHRA and YSYEKL. CDR3 amino acids: CASSQDSSGGEVAFF. The CDR3 nucleotides are TGCGCCAGCAGCCAAGATTCCTCCGGGGGGGAGGTGGCTTTCTTT.

The chain combines TRBV15 with TRBJ2-3; 8 bases line up with TRBD2. The V and J ends lost 0 bases and 2 bases, in that order; junction bases with no gene match: 10. The CDR3 sequence is 18 residues long. CDR1 is LNHNV and CDR2 is YYDKDF in the germline V gene (reference sequence). CDR3 loop: CATSRDRVVAGNTDTQYF. The CDR3 DNA is TGTGCCACCAGCAGAGATCGAGTGGTAGCGGGGAACACAGATACGCAGTATTTT.

The chain links TRBV6-1 to TRBJ2-3; unclear D gene. Trimming stripped 1 base from V and 12 bases from J, with 8 bases between. This CDR3 is 11 amino acids long. Germline V gives CDR1 MNHNS, CDR2 SASEGT. CDR3 protein: CASSEVTVQYF. The CDR3 region has the DNA TGTGCCAGCAGTGAAGTGACCGTACAGTATTTT.

The chain combines TRBV27 with TRBJ1-1; no firm D call. V was shortened by 3 bases and J by 4 bases, with 9 bases between the two germline ends. CDR1 MNHEY and CDR2 SMNVEV come from the germline V gene (reference sequence). CDR3 length equals 13 residues. In DNA form, the CDR3 reads TGTGCCAGCAGTTTGGGCAGGCCCACTGAAGCTTTCTTT. It yields the protein CASSLGRPTEAFF.